The T cell receptor beta chain under discussion was sequenced for a study of T cells in Graves' hyperthyroidism and ophthalmopathy. What was amplified from RNA transcripts were TCR beta CDR3 regions. TCR CDR3 underwent first-round RT-PCR with the HTBI primer set. Each CDR3 protein is one row after TCRdb ran MiXCR on the multiplex PCR reads. Of a few hundred thousand distinct CDR3 sequences listed, approximately 14% are singletons. At least ten counts were recorded for this clonotype. The antigen remains undetermined. Orbital computed tomography and thyroid ultrasound, together with serum TRAb and thyroxine and clinical symptoms, were used for diagnoses. Under 12 ml fresh peripheral blood yielded the PBMCs. General study points: Blood samples included most of the expanded thyroid clonotypes exceeding 0.001.

This receptor was identified in a woman in her twenties or thirties with Graves' hyperthyroidism that later progressed to Graves' ophthalmopathy. Sample: blood.

The CDR3, as DNA: TGTGCCAGCAGCCAAGCGACGGGCCCGTCCCCTAACTATGGCTACACCTTC. It yields the protein CASSQATGPSPNYGYTF. The chain uses TRBV14 and TRBJ1-2; D unresolved. The CDR3 is 17 residues long. From germline, CDR1 is SGHDN and CDR2 FVKESK. The ends were cut back, 1 base at V and 0 bases at J, with 15 bases in the middle.